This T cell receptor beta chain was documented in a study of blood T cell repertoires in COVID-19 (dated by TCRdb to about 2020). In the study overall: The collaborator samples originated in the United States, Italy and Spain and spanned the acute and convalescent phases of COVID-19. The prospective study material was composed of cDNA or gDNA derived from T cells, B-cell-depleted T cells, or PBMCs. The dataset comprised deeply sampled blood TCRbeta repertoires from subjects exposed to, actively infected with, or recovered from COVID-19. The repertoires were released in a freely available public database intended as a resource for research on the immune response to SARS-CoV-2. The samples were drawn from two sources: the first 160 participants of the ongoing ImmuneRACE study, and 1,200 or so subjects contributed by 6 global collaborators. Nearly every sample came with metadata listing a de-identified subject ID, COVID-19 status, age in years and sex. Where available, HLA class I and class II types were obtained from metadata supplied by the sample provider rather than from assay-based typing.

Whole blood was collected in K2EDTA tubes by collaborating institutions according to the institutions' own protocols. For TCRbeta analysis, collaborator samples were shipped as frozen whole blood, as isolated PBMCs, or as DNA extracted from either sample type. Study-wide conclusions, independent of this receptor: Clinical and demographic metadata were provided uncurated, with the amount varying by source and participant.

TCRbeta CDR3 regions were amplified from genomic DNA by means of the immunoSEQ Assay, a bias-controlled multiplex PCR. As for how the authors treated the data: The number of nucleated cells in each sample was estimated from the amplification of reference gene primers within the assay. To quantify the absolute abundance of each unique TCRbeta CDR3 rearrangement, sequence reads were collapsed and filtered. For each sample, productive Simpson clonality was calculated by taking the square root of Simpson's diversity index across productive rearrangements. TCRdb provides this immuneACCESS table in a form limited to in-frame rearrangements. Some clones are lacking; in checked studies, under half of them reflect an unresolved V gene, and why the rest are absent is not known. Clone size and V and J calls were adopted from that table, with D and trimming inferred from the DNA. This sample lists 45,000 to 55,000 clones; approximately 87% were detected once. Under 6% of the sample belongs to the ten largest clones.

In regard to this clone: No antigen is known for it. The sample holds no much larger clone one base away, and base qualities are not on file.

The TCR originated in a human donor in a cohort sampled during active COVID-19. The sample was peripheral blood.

The DNA reads TGTGCCAGCAGCCTCAAGGGGGACTATGGCTACACCTTC. The encoded protein is CASSLKGDYGYTF. The chain was built from TRBV3-1 (or the pseudogene TRBV3-2) and TRBJ1-2, with a weak D call of TRBD1 (6 bases match). The CDR3, from cysteine to phenylalanine, totals 13 residues. The kept DNA is CDR3 alone, 39 bases in frame from the first base. The germline V gene (reference sequence) sets CDR1 to LGHDT and CDR2 to YNNKEL. V and J are truncated by 4 bases and 3 bases respectively, leaving an intervening sequence of 9 bases.